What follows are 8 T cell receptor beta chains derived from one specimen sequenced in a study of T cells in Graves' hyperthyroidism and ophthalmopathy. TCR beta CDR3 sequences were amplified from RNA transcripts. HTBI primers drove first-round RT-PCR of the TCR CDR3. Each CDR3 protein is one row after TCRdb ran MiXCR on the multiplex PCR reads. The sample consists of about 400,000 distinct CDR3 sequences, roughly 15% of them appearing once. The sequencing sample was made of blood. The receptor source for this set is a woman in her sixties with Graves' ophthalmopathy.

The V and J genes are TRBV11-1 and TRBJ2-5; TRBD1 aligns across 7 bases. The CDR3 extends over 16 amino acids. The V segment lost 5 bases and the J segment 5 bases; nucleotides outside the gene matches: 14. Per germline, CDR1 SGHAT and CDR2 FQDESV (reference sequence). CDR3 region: CASSQETGRVRETQYF. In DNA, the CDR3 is TGTGCCAGCAGCCAAGAGACAGGGAGAGTAAGGGAGACCCAGTACTTC. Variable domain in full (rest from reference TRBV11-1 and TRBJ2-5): EAEVAQSPRYKITEKSQAVAFWCDPISGHATLYWYRQILGQGPELLVQFQDESVVDDSQLPKDRFSAERLKGVDSTLKIQPAELGDSAMYLCASSQETGRVRETQYFGPGTRLLVL.

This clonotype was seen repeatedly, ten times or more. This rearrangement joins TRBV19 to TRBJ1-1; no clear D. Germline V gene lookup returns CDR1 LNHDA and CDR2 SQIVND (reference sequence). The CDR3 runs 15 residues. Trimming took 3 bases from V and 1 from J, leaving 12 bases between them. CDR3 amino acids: CASSISAAENTEAFF. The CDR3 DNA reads TGTGCCAGTAGTATTTCCGCGGCGGAGAACACTGAAGCTTTCTTT.

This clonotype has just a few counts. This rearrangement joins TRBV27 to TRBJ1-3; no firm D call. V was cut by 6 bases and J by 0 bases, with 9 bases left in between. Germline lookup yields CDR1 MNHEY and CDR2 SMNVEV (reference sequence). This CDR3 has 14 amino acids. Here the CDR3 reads CASSLRRSGNTIYF. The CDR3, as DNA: TGTGCCAGCAGCCTCCGGCGCTCTGGAAACACCATATATTTT.

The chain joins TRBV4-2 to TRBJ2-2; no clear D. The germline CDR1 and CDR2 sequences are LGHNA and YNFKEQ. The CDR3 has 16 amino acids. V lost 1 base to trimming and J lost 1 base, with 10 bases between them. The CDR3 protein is CASSQAESLNTGELFF. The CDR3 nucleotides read TGTGCCAGCAGCCAAGCGGAGTCCCTGAACACCGGGGAGCTGTTTTTT.

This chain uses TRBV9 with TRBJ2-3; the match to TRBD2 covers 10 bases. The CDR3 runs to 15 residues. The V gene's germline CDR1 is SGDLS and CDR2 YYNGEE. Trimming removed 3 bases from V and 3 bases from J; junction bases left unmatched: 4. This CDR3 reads CASSASGRGTDTQYF. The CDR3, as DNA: TGTGCCAGCAGCGCTAGCGGGAGAGGTACAGATACGCAGTATTTT. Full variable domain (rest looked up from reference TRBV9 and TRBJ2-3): DSGVTQTPKHLITATGQRVTLRCSPRSGDLSVYWYQQSLDQGLQFLIQYYNGEERAKGNILERFSAQQFPDLHSELNLSSLELGDSALYFCASSASGRGTDTQYFGPGTRLTVL.

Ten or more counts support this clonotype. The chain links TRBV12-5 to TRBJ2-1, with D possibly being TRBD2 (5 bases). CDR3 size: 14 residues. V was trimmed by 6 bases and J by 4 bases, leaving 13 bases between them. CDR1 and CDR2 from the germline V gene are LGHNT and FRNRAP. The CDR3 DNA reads TGTGCTAGTGGGACCGGCGGGCCTTACAATGAGCAGTTCTTC. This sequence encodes CASGTGGPYNEQFF.

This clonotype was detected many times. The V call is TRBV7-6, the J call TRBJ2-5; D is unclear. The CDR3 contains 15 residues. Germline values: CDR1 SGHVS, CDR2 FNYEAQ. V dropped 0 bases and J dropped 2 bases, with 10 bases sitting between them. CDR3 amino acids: CASSLARQLQETQYF. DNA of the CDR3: TGTGCCAGCAGCTTAGCCCGGCAGTTACAAGAGACCCAGTACTTC.

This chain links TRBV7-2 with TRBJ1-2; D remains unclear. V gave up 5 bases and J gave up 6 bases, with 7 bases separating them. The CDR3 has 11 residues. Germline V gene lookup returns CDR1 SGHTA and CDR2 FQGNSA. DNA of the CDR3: TGTGCCAGCAGCGTTATGAATGGCTACACCTTC. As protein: CASSVMNGYTF.